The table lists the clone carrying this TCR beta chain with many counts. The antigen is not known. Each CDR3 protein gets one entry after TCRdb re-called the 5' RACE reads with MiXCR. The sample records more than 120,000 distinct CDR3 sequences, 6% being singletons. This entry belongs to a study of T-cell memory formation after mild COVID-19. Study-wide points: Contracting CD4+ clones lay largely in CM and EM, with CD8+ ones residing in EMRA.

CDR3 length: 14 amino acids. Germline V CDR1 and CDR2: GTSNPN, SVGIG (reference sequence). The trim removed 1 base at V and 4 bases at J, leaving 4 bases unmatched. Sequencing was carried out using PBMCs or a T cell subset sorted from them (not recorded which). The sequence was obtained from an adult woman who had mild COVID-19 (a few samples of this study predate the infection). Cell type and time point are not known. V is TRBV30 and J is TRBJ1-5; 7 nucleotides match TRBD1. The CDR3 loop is CAWSAGQPNQPQHF. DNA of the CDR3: TGTGCCTGGAGTGCGGGACAGCCGAATCAGCCCCAGCATTTT.